The clone carrying this T cell receptor beta chain has only a few counts. Libraries were prepared by immunoSEQ multiplex PCR; TCRdb keeps only in-frame clonotypes and omits some of them. Counted here are 360,000 or so clones, under 85% occurring once; the ten biggest clones make up 5% to 6%. These data are taken from a study of blood T cell repertoires in COVID-19. The CDR3 is 14 amino acids. CDR1 and CDR2 from the germline V gene are SQVTM and ANQGSEA. Trimming took 3 bases from V and 3 from J; bases not matched to a gene: 4. Participants, 18 to 89 years old, spanned some 23 US areas. Participants' own reports of clinical history determined their cohort assignment.

The genes are TRBV29-1 and TRBJ2-1, with TRBD2 matching 8 bases. Sequences were obtained from PBMCs or T cells enriched from blood (not recorded which). The clonotype was recovered from a woman between 50 and 59 years old who had recovered from COVID-19. CDR3 nucleotide sequence: TGCAGCGTTGATAAAGCGGGAGTCTACAATGAGCAGTTCTTC. Encoded protein: CSVDKAGVYNEQFF.